This T cell receptor (beta chain) was observed in a study of cytomegalovirus exposure and HLA in healthy donors. Study results and limitations: TCR beta chains numbering approximately 150 were designated cytomegalovirus-associated. A link between a missense DCLRE1C variant and TCR beta V- and J-gene trimming emerged from a later analysis.

Germline values: CDR1 LNHDA, CDR2 SQIVND (reference sequence). V was pared by 6 bases and J by 8 bases, with 8 bases between. The CDR3 spans 11 residues. Both 60 Vbeta primers and 13 Jbeta primers went into the PCR. Using immunoSEQ multiplex PCR, the repertoire was profiled, and TCRdb retains in-frame clones only, with some absent. The profile shows about 200,000 clones, approximately 85% of them singletons. As for this clone: The antigen is not known.

This chain joins TRBV19 and TRBJ1-3; D perhaps matches TRBD1 (5 bases). The TCR sequence derives from a woman in her thirties or forties in good health and CMV-seronegative. The sequenced sample consisted of PBMCs. The CDR3 region is CASRQGYTIYF. The DNA for the CDR3 is TGTGCCAGTAGGCAGGGCTACACCATATATTTT.